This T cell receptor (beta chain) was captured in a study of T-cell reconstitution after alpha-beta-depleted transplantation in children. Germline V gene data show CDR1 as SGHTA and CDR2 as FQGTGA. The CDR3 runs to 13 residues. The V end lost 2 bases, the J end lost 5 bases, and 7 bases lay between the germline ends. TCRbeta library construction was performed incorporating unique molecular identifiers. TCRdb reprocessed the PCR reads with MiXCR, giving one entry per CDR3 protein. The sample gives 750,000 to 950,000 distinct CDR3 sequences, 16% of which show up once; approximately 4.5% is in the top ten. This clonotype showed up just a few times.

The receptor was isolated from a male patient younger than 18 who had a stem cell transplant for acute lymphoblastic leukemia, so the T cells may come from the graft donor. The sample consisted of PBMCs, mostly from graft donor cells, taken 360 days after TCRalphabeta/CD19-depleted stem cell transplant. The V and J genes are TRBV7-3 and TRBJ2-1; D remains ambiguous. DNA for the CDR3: TGTGCCAGCAGCTTACTACCGAACAATGAGCAGTTCTTC. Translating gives CASSLLPNNEQFF.